Presented here are 27 T cell receptor beta chains from one specimen sequenced in a study of blood T cell repertoires in COVID-19 (dated by TCRdb to 2018 to 2020). The method was the immunoSEQ multiplex PCR assay. TCRdb took this table from immuneACCESS and kept in-frame rearrangements with V and J called. Such tables lack part of the clones; where checked against another copy, unresolved V genes explain under half of the gap, and the rest is unexplained. The sample records roughly 150,000 clones, 80% to 90% of which are singletons. Of the sample, approximately 3% is held by the ten largest clones. The sample was peripheral blood. The origin of the receptors is a woman aged 60-70 years with active COVID-19.

This chain uses TRBV30 with TRBJ2-2, with 11 bases identical to TRBD2. V shed 2 bases and J 0 bases; nucleotides not matched to a gene: 14. The CDR3 runs to 20 residues. Germline CDR1 and CDR2: GTSNPN and SVGIG (reference sequence). CDR3 in amino acids: CAWSKGPTSGVYSNTGELFF. DNA for the CDR3: TGTGCCTGGAGTAAAGGCCCGACTAGCGGGGTATATTCGAACACCGGGGAGCTGTTTTTT.

The table lists this clone with a count of one. The gene calls are TRBV6-2 or TRBV6-3 and TRBJ2-7, with TRBD1 matching 9 bases. The ends lost 5 bases at V and 5 bases at J; junction bases unmatched: 10. The V gene's germline CDR1 is MNHEY and CDR2 SVGEGT. The CDR3 has 15 amino acids. CDR3 amino acids: CASSDPTGGKNEQYF. In nucleotides, the CDR3 is TGTGCCAGCAGTGACCCCACAGGGGGCAAGAACGAGCAGTACTTC.

J is TRBJ2-5 and V is TRBV9, with TRBD2 identical over 9 bases. The CDR3 totals 14 residues. The germline gives CDR1 SGDLS, CDR2 YYNGEE. J lost 7 bases, V lost 0 bases, and 4 bases had no gene match. In DNA form, the CDR3 reads TGTGCCAGCAGCGTAGTAGCGGGAGCAGGGACCCAGTACTTC. This codes for CASSVVAGAGTQYF.

This chain joins TRBV3-1 (or the pseudogene TRBV3-2) and TRBJ2-1, with a possible D match to TRBD2 (6 bases). V was trimmed by 4 bases and J by 4 bases, leaving 8 bases between them. This CDR3 region has 13 residues. Germline CDR1 reads LGHDT; CDR2 reads YNNKEL (reference sequence). CDR3 residues: CASSRGTYNEQFF. CDR3 DNA sequence: TGTGCCAGCAGCCGTGGGACTTACAATGAGCAGTTCTTC.

This rearrangement joins TRBV30 to TRBJ1-1; 7 bases match TRBD1. The CDR3 extends over 13 amino acids. Looked up from germline, CDR1 is GTSNPN and CDR2 is SVGIG (reference sequence). The V and J ends lost 1 base and 2 bases, in that order; junction bases with no gene match: 1. The CDR3: CAWSGQGNTEAFF. CDR3 DNA sequence: TGTGCCTGGAGTGGACAGGGCAACACTGAAGCTTTCTTT. The variable domain in full, with the rest retrieved from reference TRBV30 and TRBJ1-1, is SQTIHQWPATLVQPVGSPLSLECTVEGTSNPNLYWYRQAAGRGLQLLFYSVGIGQISSEVPQNLSASRPQDRQFILSSKKLLLSDSGFYLCAWSGQGNTEAFFGQGTRLTVV.

The CDR3: CASSVVSNTDTQYF. CDR3 DNA: TGTGCCAGCAGCGTAGTGTCTAACACAGATACGCAGTATTTT. The chain combines TRBV9 with TRBJ2-3; D is uncertain. This CDR3 is built from 14 residues. Trimming took 0 bases from V and 2 from J, leaving 7 bases between them. CDR1 is SGDLS and CDR2 is YYNGEE in the germline V gene.

The gene calls are TRBV2 and TRBJ2-1, with D possibly being TRBD2 (5 bases). V lost 3 bases, J lost 3 bases, and 12 bases lay in between. The CDR3 runs to 15 residues. Germline-derived CDR1 and CDR2 are SNHLY and FYNNEI. CDR3 bases: TGTGCCAGCAGTGACACGAGAGGGAACTACAATGAGCAGTTCTTC. This sequence encodes CASSDTRGNYNEQFF.

This chain connects TRBV7-9 to TRBJ2-7; D may be TRBD2 (5 bases). Germline values: CDR1 SEHNR, CDR2 FQNEAQ (reference sequence). The length of the CDR3 is 13 residues. Trimming pared 1 base from V and 9 bases from J, leaving 13 bases between. The CDR3 bases are TGTGCCAGCAGCTTAGGGACTGTATCGGGGCAGTACTTC. This codes for CASSLGTVSGQYF. The entire variable domain, with the rest obtained from reference TRBV7-9 and TRBJ2-7, is as follows: DTGVSQNPRHKITKRGQNVTFRCDPISEHNRLYWYRQTLGQGPEFLTYFQNEAQLEKSRLLSDRFSAERPKGSFSTLEIQRTEQGDSAMYLCASSLGTVSGQYFGPGTRLTVT.

The CDR3 loop is CASSSGTGLSGELFF. The CDR3 DNA reads TGTGCCAGCAGCTCCGGGACAGGGTTATCCGGGGAGCTGTTTTTT. The V and J genes are TRBV4-2 and TRBJ2-2, with 9 bases aligning to TRBD1. The CDR3 is 15 amino acids. V lost 5 bases to trimming and J lost 6 bases; unmatched junction nucleotides: 7. The V gene's germline CDR1 is LGHNA and CDR2 YNFKEQ.

V is TRBV2 and J is TRBJ2-7; a weak D match, TRBD2 (6 bases). Germline CDR1 reads SNHLY; CDR2 reads FYNNEI. The V gene lost 4 bases and the J gene lost 3 bases, with 13 bases spanning the gap. The CDR3 is 14 residues long. The CDR3 coding sequence is TGTGCCAGCAGTGTTTTGGCGGGGAACTACGAGCAGTACTTC. This translates into CASSVLAGNYEQYF.

The chain links TRBV6-6 to TRBJ1-2; a weak D match, TRBD1 (6 bases). Germline-derived CDR1 and CDR2 are MNHNY and SVGAGI (reference sequence). V was clipped by 2 bases and J by 4 bases, with 14 bases between them. The CDR3 consists of 15 residues. CDR3 sequence reads: CASSYLETGLYGYTF. CDR3 coding DNA: TGTGCCAGCAGTTACCTAGAGACAGGACTCTATGGCTACACCTTC.

The chain has TRBV7-6 and TRBJ1-3, with 9 bases that match TRBD1. V lost 5 bases, J lost 0 bases, and 8 bases stayed unmatched. The CDR3 covers 17 residues. Per germline, CDR1 SGHVS and CDR2 FNYEAQ. The DNA for the CDR3 is TGTGCCAGCAGCCCGCAAGGACAGGGGTTCTCTGGAAACACCATATATTTT. This sequence encodes CASSPQGQGFSGNTIYF.

The V call is TRBV19, the J call TRBJ1-5; TRBD1 agrees at 7 bases. V lost 3 bases to trimming and J lost 1 base; unmatched junction nucleotides: 15. The CDR3 spans 19 residues. CDR1 and CDR2 from the germline V gene are LNHDA and SQIVND (reference sequence). The CDR3, as DNA: TGTGCCAGTAGTATGGCCGTAGTAGGTGCAGGGGGAAGCAATCAGCCCCAGCATTTT. Translation: CASSMAVVGAGGSNQPQHF.

The chain links TRBV6-2 or TRBV6-3 to TRBJ2-1; maybe TRBD2 (6 bases). The CDR3 loop spans 16 amino acids. The germline gives CDR1 MNHEY, CDR2 SVGEGT. Trimming took 0 bases from V and 4 from J, leaving 13 bases between them. The CDR3 DNA reads as TGTGCCAGCAGTTACTCGGCCCGGGAGAGATACAATGAGCAGTTCTTC. It yields the protein CASSYSARERYNEQFF.

V gene TRBV7-3 combines with J gene TRBJ2-7; 9 positions match TRBD1. V shed 5 bases and J 6 bases; nucleotides not matched to a gene: 14. CDR1 and CDR2 (germline): SGHTA, FQGTGA. This CDR3 comprises 16 residues. The CDR3 region is CASSPYLQGQGGEQYF. The DNA of the CDR3 is TGTGCCAGCAGCCCCTATCTCCAGGGACAGGGAGGCGAGCAGTACTTC. The whole variable domain, remainder taken from reference TRBV7-3 and TRBJ2-7, is GAGVSQTPSNKVTEKGKYVELRCDPISGHTALYWYRQSLGQGPEFLIYFQGTGAADDSGLPNDRFFAVRPEGSVSTLKIQRTERGDSAVYLCASSPYLQGQGGEQYFGPGTRLTVT.

This chain joins TRBV21-1 and TRBJ2-2; the table's D call, TRBD1, has no DNA check behind it. TRBV21-1 is a pseudogene locus. The CDR3 loop spans 18 amino acids. The CDR3 sequence: CASSKEPEGQGGTGELFF. CDR3 bases: TGTGCCAGCAGCAAAGAACCTGAAGGACAGGGGGGCACCGGGGAGCTGTTTTTT.

The V and J genes are TRBV28 and TRBJ2-1; 10 bases line up with TRBD2. Germline V gene data show CDR1 as MDHEN and CDR2 as SYDVKM. After removal of 6 bases from V and 4 bases from J, the junction contained 21 bases not matched to a gene. The CDR3 spans 20 residues. The CDR3 nucleotides read TGTGCCAGCAGCCAGGCGGGGGCTAGCGGGAGTGGGCTACGGTACAATGAGCAGTTCTTC. Translated, it gives CASSQAGASGSGLRYNEQFF. Using reference TRBV28 and TRBJ2-1 for the parts outside the CDR3, the full variable domain is DVKVTQSSRYLVKRTGEKVFLECVQDMDHENMFWYRQDPGLGLRLIYFSYDVKMKEKGDIPEGYSVSREKKERFSLILESASTNQTSMYLCASSQAGASGSGLRYNEQFFGPGTRLTVL.

This chain connects TRBV28 to TRBJ1-5, with D possibly being TRBD1 (6 bases). V lost 1 base and J 0 bases, leaving 22 bases between the germline ends. Per the germline V gene, CDR1 is MDHEN and CDR2 is SYDVKM. The CDR3 consists of 20 residues. CDR3 in DNA: TGTGCCAGCAGTTTATATATAGGACAGCGCGGGCACCTTAGCAATCAGCCCCAGCATTTT. Translated: CASSLYIGQRGHLSNQPQHF.

This chain joins TRBV5-6 and TRBJ1-5, with 11 bases that match TRBD1. V was clipped by 4 bases and J by 5 bases; unmatched bases: 2. Germline-derived CDR1 and CDR2 are SGHDT and YYEEEE. The CDR3 totals 14 residues. The CDR3 spells CASSLGQGDQPQHF. Written as DNA, the CDR3 is TGTGCCAGCAGCCTGGGACAGGGGGATCAGCCCCAGCATTTT.

This clone was picked up a small number of times. V is TRBV5-5 and J is TRBJ1-5; D is undetermined. The V end lost 3 bases, the J end lost 0 bases, and 16 bases lay between the germline ends. The CDR3 is made up of 17 amino acids. Germline loops: CDR1 SGHKS, CDR2 YYEKEE (reference sequence). The CDR3 here is CASSWRARDNSNQPQHF. In DNA form, the CDR3 reads TGTGCCAGCAGCTGGAGAGCAAGAGATAATAGCAATCAGCCCCAGCATTTT.

This chain uses TRBV5-1 with TRBJ2-3; D is possibly TRBD2 (6 bases). CDR3 length equals 15 residues. Germline V gene data show CDR1 as SGHRS and CDR2 as YFSETQ. V gave up 2 bases and J gave up 4 bases, with 14 bases separating them. The CDR3, as DNA: TGCGCCAGCAGCTTTGGGGGAGGTAACGCAGATACGCAGTATTTT. Protein sequence: CASSFGGGNADTQYF.

The chain joins TRBV5-1 to TRBJ2-7; 7 positions agree with TRBD2. Germline-derived CDR1 and CDR2 are SGHRS and YFSETQ. With V trimmed by 0 bases and J by 6 bases, 6 bases remained unmatched. The CDR3 is 14 residues long. The CDR3 nucleotides read TGCGCCAGCAGCTTGGAGGGAGGGCCCGGCGAGCAGTACTTC. It is translated as CASSLEGGPGEQYF.

The V call is TRBV20-1, the J call TRBJ2-1; D might be TRBD2 (6 bases). CDR3 length: 11 residues. CDR1 DFQATT and CDR2 SNEGSKA come from the germline V gene (reference sequence). CDR3 DNA: TGCAGCGGGAGAAGGGCCAATGAGCAGTTCTTC. Translated, it gives CSGRRANEQFF.

The rearrangement joins TRBV30 to TRBJ2-7; a possible D gene is TRBD2 (5 bases). CDR1 is GTSNPN, CDR2 SVGIG, per germline (reference sequence). V lost 7 bases and J 7 bases, leaving 23 bases between the germline ends. The CDR3 is 14 amino acids. The CDR3 sequence: CALAAWRGGAEQYF. Written as DNA, the CDR3 is TGTGCCTTGGCGGCGTGGAGAGGAGGAGCTGAGCAGTACTTC.

This sequence joins TRBV5-8 and TRBJ2-7; D might be TRBD2 (5 bases). Germline CDR1 is SGHTS and CDR2 is YDEGEE. Between the trimmed V and J ends, which lost 0 bases and 3 bases, there was a span of 10 bases. The CDR3 contains 14 residues. The chain's CDR3 is CASSLGGPSYEQYF. The CDR3 nucleotides read TGTGCCAGCAGCTTGGGAGGGCCAAGCTACGAGCAGTACTTC.

The rearrangement links TRBV19 to TRBJ1-1; D is possibly TRBD1 (5 bases). Germline V CDR1 and CDR2: LNHDA, SQIVND (reference sequence). CDR3 length: 14 residues. V was pared by 3 bases and J by 3 bases, with 11 bases between. The CDR3 coding sequence is TGTGCCAGTAGTATTGGGGCCGTACACACTGAAGCTTTCTTT. Its translation: CASSIGAVHTEAFF.

The chain links TRBV7-2 to TRBJ1-1, with TRBD1 matching 7 bases. The CDR3 length is 14 residues. The V gene end was trimmed by 1 base and the J gene end by 7 bases; junction bases not matched to a gene: 6. Per the germline V gene, CDR1 is SGHTA and CDR2 is FQGNSA. The DNA for the CDR3 is TGTGCCAGCAGCTTAGTAGGGACAGCTAATGAAGCTTTCTTT. It encodes CASSLVGTANEAFF.